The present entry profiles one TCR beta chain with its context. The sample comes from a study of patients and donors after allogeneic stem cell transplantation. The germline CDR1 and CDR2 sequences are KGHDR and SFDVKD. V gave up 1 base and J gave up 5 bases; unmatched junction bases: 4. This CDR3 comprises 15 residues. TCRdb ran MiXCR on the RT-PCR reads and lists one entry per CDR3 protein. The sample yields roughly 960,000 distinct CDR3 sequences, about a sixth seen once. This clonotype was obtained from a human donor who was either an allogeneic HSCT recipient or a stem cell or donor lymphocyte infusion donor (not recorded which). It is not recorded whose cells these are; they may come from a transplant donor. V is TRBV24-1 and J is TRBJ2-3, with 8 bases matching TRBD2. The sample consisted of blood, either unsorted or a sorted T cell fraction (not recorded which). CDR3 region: CATSDLTGGGDTQYF. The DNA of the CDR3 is TGTGCCACCAGTGATTTAACGGGGGGGGGAGATACGCAGTATTTT.